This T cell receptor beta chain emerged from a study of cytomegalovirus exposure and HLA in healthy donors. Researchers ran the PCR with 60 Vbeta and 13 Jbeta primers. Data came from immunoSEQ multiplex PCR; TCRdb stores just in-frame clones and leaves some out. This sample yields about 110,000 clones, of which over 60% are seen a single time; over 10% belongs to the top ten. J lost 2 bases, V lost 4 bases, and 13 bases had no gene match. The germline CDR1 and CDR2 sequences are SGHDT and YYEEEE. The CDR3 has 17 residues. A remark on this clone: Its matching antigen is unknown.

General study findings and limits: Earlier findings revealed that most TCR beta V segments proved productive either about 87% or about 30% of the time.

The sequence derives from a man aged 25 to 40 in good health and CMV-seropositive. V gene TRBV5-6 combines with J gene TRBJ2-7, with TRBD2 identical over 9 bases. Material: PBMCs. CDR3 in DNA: TGTGCCAGCAGCCTGCCTTTTTCCGGACTAGCGACCTACGAGCAGTACTTC. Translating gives CASSLPFSGLATYEQYF.